The 31 T cell receptor beta chains below come from one sample, sequenced in a study of cytomegalovirus exposure and HLA in healthy donors. Sequencing was performed with immunoSEQ multiplex PCR; in TCRdb, only in-frame clones are kept and a portion is missing. Of 68,000 or so clones listed, about 89% are singletons. The sample was PBMCs. Receptor source: a woman under 30 in good health and CMV-seronegative.

The gene calls are TRBV11-2 and TRBJ2-3; 13 bases map to TRBD2. V lost 5 bases, J lost 2 bases, and 4 bases stayed unmatched. Germline V gene data show CDR1 as SGHAT and CDR2 as FQNNGV. CDR3 length: 16 residues. CDR3 DNA: TGTGCCAGCAGCGGACTAGCGGGAGCCTACACAGATACGCAGTATTTT. This sequence encodes CASSGLAGAYTDTQYF.

This clone was observed a handful of times. The CDR3 DNA follows: TGTGCCAGCAGCGCGGGACAGGTTAATGAAAAACTGTTTTTT. Its translation: CASSAGQVNEKLFF. The J gene is TRBJ1-4, the V gene TRBV9; TRBD1 aligns across 8 bases. The V gene end was trimmed by 3 bases and the J gene end by 4 bases; junction bases not matched to a gene: 2. The CDR3 contains 14 residues. The germline gives CDR1 SGDLS, CDR2 YYNGEE.

The chain uses TRBV16 and TRBJ2-7, with TRBD2 matching 10 bases. This CDR3 comprises 15 residues. Trimming cost V 2 bases and J 3 bases; bases outside gene matches: 4. From germline, CDR1 is KGHSY and CDR2 FQNENV. DNA for the CDR3: TGTGCCAGCAGCCAAATTCCTAGCGGGAGCTACGAGCAGTACTTC. This codes for CASSQIPSGSYEQYF.

The chain has TRBV5-1 and TRBJ2-2; D remains unclear. The germline gives CDR1 SGHRS, CDR2 YFSETQ. Trimming pared 6 bases from V and 7 bases from J, leaving 19 bases between. This CDR3 has 15 residues. The CDR3 region has the DNA TGCGCCAGCACTATACGCTCGGGTGCGAGCGGGGAGCTGTTTTTT. The encoded protein is CASTIRSGASGELFF.

The genes are TRBV27 and TRBJ2-5; no clear D gene. Trimming pared 5 bases from V and 5 bases from J, leaving 15 bases between. The CDR3 totals 14 residues. Germline V gene lookup returns CDR1 MNHEY and CDR2 SMNVEV (reference sequence). For the CDR3, the DNA is TGTGCCAGCAGTCCTCTAGGTCTCCAGGAGACCCAGTACTTC. Its translation: CASSPLGLQETQYF.

CDR3 in amino acids: CASSLSGDSTDTQYF. CDR3 nucleotides: TGTGCCAGCAGCCTTAGCGGGGATAGCACAGATACGCAGTATTTT. The chain employs TRBV5-4 and TRBJ2-3, with 8 bases that match TRBD2. The trim removed 4 bases at V and 0 bases at J, leaving 4 bases unmatched. From germline, CDR1 is SGHNT and CDR2 YYREEE (reference sequence). The CDR3 is 15 residues long.

In its sample, this clone was seen a few times. V is TRBV2 and J is TRBJ2-7, with a weak D call TRBD2 (6 bases). V lost 8 bases and J 4 bases, leaving 18 bases between the germline ends. Germline V gene sequence: CDR1 SNHLY, CDR2 FYNNEI. The CDR3 sequence is 14 residues long. The DNA of the CDR3 is TGTGCCAGCCCCCCGGAGGCGGGGCTATACGAGCAGTACTTC. It encodes CASPPEAGLYEQYF.

The chain uses TRBV29-1 and TRBJ2-2, with 8 bases lining up with TRBD1. V shed 4 bases and J 4 bases; nucleotides not matched to a gene: 2. The CDR3 runs to 13 residues. Germline V gives CDR1 SQVTM, CDR2 ANQGSEA. The CDR3 DNA is TGCAGCGTTGCTGGACAGGGCACCGGGGAGCTGTTTTTT. Translated: CSVAGQGTGELFF.

The rearrangement links TRBV4-1 to TRBJ2-7, with TRBD1 matching over 9 bases. With 3 bases clipped from V and 7 bases from J, the junction kept 22 bases outside the gene matches. This CDR3 has 19 amino acids. Germline CDR1 reads MGHRA; CDR2 reads YSYEKL. CDR3 in amino acids: CASSHHLSSKGQGPPEQYF. The CDR3 coding sequence is TGCGCCAGCAGCCACCACCTCTCTAGCAAGGGACAGGGACCTCCGGAGCAGTACTTC.

As concerns this clone: One end of the junction is discordant with germline, which a read error may explain. V and J are TRBV13 and TRBJ2-7, with 8 bases that match TRBD2. Germline values: CDR1 PRHDT, CDR2 FYEKMQ (reference sequence). The CDR3 extends over 15 amino acids. CDR3 DNA sequence: TGTGCCAGCAGCTTAGGAAGCGGGAGCTCCGACGAGCAGTACTTC. Its translation is CASSLGSGSSDEQYF.

V gene TRBV5-4 combines with J gene TRBJ1-1, with D possibly TRBD1 on 6 matching bases. Germline assignment: CDR1 SGHNT and CDR2 YYREEE (reference sequence). The CDR3 runs 19 residues. Trimming left V 4 bases short and J 0 bases short, with 25 bases between. As DNA, the CDR3 is TGTGCCAGCAGCACTTCAGGACAGAATTTATTCCACATGAACACTGAAGCTTTCTTT. It specifies CASSTSGQNLFHMNTEAFF. Looking up the rest from reference TRBV5-4 and TRBJ1-1 gives the full variable domain: ETGVTQSPTHLIKTRGQQVTLRCSSQSGHNTVSWYQQALGQGPQFIFQYYREEENGRGNFPPRFSGLQFPNYSSELNVNALELDDSALYLCASSTSGQNLFHMNTEAFFGQGTRLTVV.

The chain has TRBV5-4 and TRBJ2-1, with TRBD1 matching 9 bases. The germline gives CDR1 SGHNT, CDR2 YYREEE (reference sequence). The CDR3 runs to 15 residues. The J segment lost 1 base and the V segment lost 4 bases, leaving 3 bases of the junction unmatched. CDR3 residues: CASSRDRASYNEQFF. The CDR3 DNA sequence: TGTGCCAGCAGCCGGGACAGGGCGTCCTACAATGAGCAGTTCTTC.

This chain uses TRBV7-9 with TRBJ2-6, with 8 positions matching TRBD1. The V segment lost 3 bases and the J segment 13 bases; nucleotides outside the gene matches: 14. The length of the CDR3 is 16 residues. Germline V gives CDR1 SEHNR, CDR2 FQNEAQ (reference sequence). The CDR3 nucleotides are TGTGCCAGCAGCTTTATTGGACAGGGTCCCCTTAGAGTCCTGACTTTC. Translating it yields CASSFIGQGPLRVLTF.

CDR3 loop: CASSQGGPTDTQYF. The DNA for the CDR3 is TGTGCCAGCAGCCAAGGGGGGCCCACAGATACGCAGTATTTT. This chain connects TRBV14 to TRBJ2-3, with a weak D call TRBD1 (6 bases). Trimming removed 1 base at V and 2 bases at J, with 7 bases between. Germline V gene lookup returns CDR1 SGHDN and CDR2 FVKESK. This CDR3 is built from 14 residues. Filled out from reference TRBV14 and TRBJ2-3, the complete variable domain reads EAGVTQFPSHSVIEKGQTVTLRCDPISGHDNLYWYRRVMGKEIKFLLHFVKESKQDESGMPNNRFLAERTGGTYSTLKVQPAELEDSGVYFCASSQGGPTDTQYFGPGTRLTVL.

This chain uses TRBV19 with TRBJ2-3; tentatively, D is TRBD1 (6 bases). V lost 8 bases and J 1 base, leaving 19 bases between the germline ends. This CDR3 has 16 amino acids. Germline V gene data show CDR1 as LNHDA and CDR2 as SQIVND (reference sequence). CDR3 loop: CASSRRSGQRTDTQYF. DNA of the CDR3: TGTGCCAGTTCACGACGTTCGGGACAACGCACAGATACGCAGTATTTT.

The V call is TRBV28, the J call TRBJ2-1, with D perhaps matching TRBD1 (5 bases). V lost 5 bases, J lost 6 bases, and 14 bases lay in between. The CDR3 spans 14 residues. CDR1 and CDR2 (germline): MDHEN, SYDVKM. CDR3 DNA: TGTGCCAGCAGTATGGATGTAAGGGGCAATGAGCAGTTCTTC. As protein: CASSMDVRGNEQFF.

This chain connects TRBV11-2 to TRBJ1-1; D uncertain. Trimming shortened V by 1 base and J by 1 base, and 10 bases separated the two germline ends. Per germline, CDR1 SGHAT and CDR2 FQNNGV. The CDR3 sequence is 15 residues long. CDR3 nucleotides: TGTGCCAGCAGCTTAGTTCCCACGGGGAACACTGAAGCTTTCTTT. Amino acid sequence: CASSLVPTGNTEAFF.

V is TRBV6-5 and J is TRBJ2-2, with D possibly being TRBD2 (6 bases). Trimming took off 8 bases at V and 6 bases at J, with 19 bases between the two ends. Germline assignment: CDR1 MNHEY and CDR2 SVGAGI. The CDR3 consists of 15 residues. CDR3 sequence (DNA): TGTGCCAGCCTTATTTACCCGGGAGTCCCCGGGGAGCTGTTTTTT. It translates to CASLIYPGVPGELFF.

Only a few counts were recorded for this clone. The chain joins TRBV6-5 to TRBJ2-3; 10 bases are a match to TRBD2. Germline trimming cut 7 bases from V and 5 bases from J; bases unmatched to any gene: 9. The CDR3 sequence is 15 residues long. Germline values: CDR1 MNHEY, CDR2 SVGAGI. CDR3 sequence reads: CASTRSGGQRDTQYF. CDR3 sequence (DNA): TGTGCCAGCACCCGTAGCGGGGGGCAACGAGATACGCAGTATTTT.

The CDR3 region has the DNA TGTGCCAGCAGCCCGGTACGGGGTTCAGATACGCAGTATTTT. It yields the protein CASSPVRGSDTQYF. V gene TRBV11-3 combines with J gene TRBJ2-3; possibly TRBD2 for D (5 bases). From germline, CDR1 is SGHNT and CDR2 YENEEA. The length of the CDR3 is 14 residues. V lost 5 bases, J lost 4 bases, and 13 bases lay in between.

This clone showed up just a few times. The genes are TRBV2 and TRBJ2-7; the D gene is possibly TRBD2 (6 bases). Trimming pared 2 bases from V and 12 bases from J, leaving 14 bases between. Germline-derived CDR1 and CDR2 are SNHLY and FYNNEI. CDR3 length: 12 residues. CDR3 sequence reads: CASSEMGTGPYF. DNA of the CDR3: TGTGCCAGCAGTGAAATGGGGACTGGTCCGTACTTC.

This clone was detected only once. The CDR3 bases are TGCGCCAGCAGTGAGTCGGGACTAGCGGTTCAGGGGAACGAGCAGTACTTC. Its translation is CASSESGLAVQGNEQYF. This chain joins TRBV10-2 and TRBJ2-7, with 11 positions matching TRBD2. Trimming at V came to 0 bases and at J to 5 bases, leaving 9 bases not matched to a gene. The CDR3 consists of 17 residues. CDR1 is WSHSY, CDR2 SAAADI, per germline.

This chain joins TRBV7-9 and TRBJ1-5, with D possibly matching TRBD1 (6 bases). The germline V gene has CDR1 SEHNR and CDR2 FQNEAQ (reference sequence). This CDR3 comprises 14 residues. V was pared by 5 bases and J by 4 bases, with 12 bases between. CDR3 region: CASSPGVGNQPQHF. The CDR3 DNA sequence: TGTGCCAGCAGCCCAGGGGTCGGGAATCAGCCCCAGCATTTT.

The chain recombines TRBV9 with TRBJ1-3, with 10 bases aligning to TRBD1. CDR3 size: 18 residues. Germline loops: CDR1 SGDLS, CDR2 YYNGEE. V lost 0 bases to trimming and J lost 9 bases; unmatched junction nucleotides: 15. The CDR3 reads CASSVDDPGQGLWTTIYF. CDR3 nucleotides: TGTGCCAGCAGCGTAGACGACCCGGGACAGGGGCTGTGGACCACCATATATTTT. The full variable domain, rest sourced from reference TRBV9 and TRBJ1-3, is DSGVTQTPKHLITATGQRVTLRCSPRSGDLSVYWYQQSLDQGLQFLIQYYNGEERAKGNILERFSAQQFPDLHSELNLSSLELGDSALYFCASSVDDPGQGLWTTIYFGEGSWLTVV.

The chain couples TRBV6-1 to TRBJ2-3, with TRBD2 identical over 11 bases. Per the germline V gene, CDR1 is MNHNS and CDR2 is SASEGT. J lost 3 bases, V lost 7 bases, and 3 bases had no gene match. The CDR3 runs to 14 residues. The CDR3 DNA sequence: TGTGCCAGCAAGACTAGCGGGATGACAGATACGCAGTATTTT. This translates into CASKTSGMTDTQYF.

The chain recombines TRBV11-2 with TRBJ1-1, with D possibly matching TRBD1 (5 bases). The ends were cut back, 2 bases at V and 5 bases at J, with 18 bases in the middle. The CDR3 is made up of 16 amino acids. Germline values: CDR1 SGHAT, CDR2 FQNNGV. The CDR3 region has the DNA TGTGCCAGCAGCTTATTGTTCGGGATCGGGGGGACTGAAGCTTTCTTT. Encoded protein: CASSLLFGIGGTEAFF.

The chain combines TRBV30 with TRBJ1-4; D is uncertain. The germline V gene encodes CDR1 GTSNPN and CDR2 SVGIG (reference sequence). V shed 0 bases and J shed 8 bases, with 7 bases lying between them. The CDR3 sequence is 12 residues long. CDR3 loop: CAWSVHKEKLFF. Written as DNA, the CDR3 is TGTGCCTGGAGTGTACACAAGGAAAAACTGTTTTTT.

J is TRBJ1-1 and V is TRBV6-5; D may be TRBD1 (5 bases). Trimming left V 10 bases short and J 0 bases short, with 15 bases between. CDR1 MNHEY and CDR2 SVGAGI come from the germline V gene. CDR3 length equals 14 residues. CDR3 bases: TGTGCCACTTCCAGGAGGGGATTGAACACTGAAGCTTTCTTT. Its protein product is CATSRRGLNTEAFF.

J is TRBJ1-3 and V is TRBV7-2, with D unresolved. In germline, CDR1 is SGHTA, CDR2 FQGNSA. With 1 base removed from V and 4 bases from J, the gap between germline ends came to 14 bases. There are 16 residues in the CDR3. CDR3 amino acids: CASSLDRPGAGNTIYF. Here the CDR3 DNA reads TGTGCCAGCAGCTTAGATCGACCGGGTGCGGGAAACACCATATATTTT.

The rearrangement links TRBV19 to TRBJ2-1; TRBD1 is a possible D gene (6 bases). This CDR3 has 14 amino acids. V lost 4 bases and J lost 4, with 11 bases in between. Germline V gene lookup returns CDR1 LNHDA and CDR2 SQIVND (reference sequence). The CDR3, as DNA: TGTGCCAGTAGTAAACGACAGGATTACAATGAGCAGTTCTTC. Its protein is CASSKRQDYNEQFF.

The rearrangement joins TRBV30 to TRBJ1-6, with a tentative D call TRBD1 (6 bases). V gave up 4 bases and J gave up 4 bases, with 14 bases separating them. From germline, CDR1 is GTSNPN and CDR2 SVGIG (reference sequence). The CDR3 length is 15 residues. CDR3 DNA sequence: TGTGCCTGGACCCCGGGCGACAGGTATAATTCACCCCTCCACTTT. Protein: CAWTPGDRYNSPLHF. Based on the CDR3 plus reference TRBV30 and TRBJ1-6, the full variable domain is SQTIHQWPATLVQPVGSPLSLECTVEGTSNPNLYWYRQAAGRGLQLLFYSVGIGQISSEVPQNLSASRPQDRQFILSSKKLLLSDSGFYLCAWTPGDRYNSPLHFGNGTRLTVT.